The 30 T cell receptor beta chains presented below share a single source sample, sequenced in a study of shared clonotypes between healthy human individuals. The assay was immunoSEQ multiplex PCR, and TCRdb's table has in-frame clones only and misses some. This sample has 2,500,000 or so clones, with around nine tenths found just once. Sequenced material: naive CD4+ T cells sorted from blood. Subset denoted: CD45RA+ positively selected. These receptors were obtained from a young man in good health.

The chain couples TRBV19 to TRBJ2-7; 9 nucleotides agree with TRBD2. The CDR3 is 15 amino acids. Looked up from germline, CDR1 is LNHDA and CDR2 is SQIVND (reference sequence). V shed 5 bases and J 2 bases; nucleotides not matched to a gene: 7. This CDR3 is CASSDASGGPYEQYF. As DNA, the CDR3 is TGTGCCAGTAGTGACGCCAGCGGGGGGCCCTACGAGCAGTACTTC.

The chain's CDR3 is CASSLEGPRLSTDTQYF. CDR3 DNA sequence: TGCGCCAGCAGCTTGGAGGGCCCGAGGCTCAGCACAGATACGCAGTATTTT. The chain uses TRBV5-1 and TRBJ2-3; D is undetermined. Per germline, CDR1 SGHRS and CDR2 YFSETQ. The V end lost 0 bases, the J end lost 0 bases, and 14 bases lay between the germline ends. The CDR3 runs to 17 residues.

As to this clone: In the same sample, other DNA sequences code for this CDR3. The chain employs TRBV29-1 and TRBJ1-4, with TRBD1 matching over 7 bases. This CDR3 spans 13 amino acids. J gave up 5 bases and V 5 bases, and 5 bases lay outside the gene matches. The germline V gene has CDR1 SQVTM and CDR2 ANQGSEA. The CDR3 protein is CSVRDSPNEKLFF. In DNA form, the CDR3 reads TGCAGCGTTCGGGACAGTCCAAATGAAAAACTGTTTTTT.

The chain links TRBV7-9 to TRBJ1-1; D remains ambiguous. V was cut by 2 bases and J by 2 bases, with 12 bases left in between. Germline assignment: CDR1 SEHNR and CDR2 FQNEAQ (reference sequence). The CDR3 length is 15 residues. CDR3 sequence: CASSLWSSKNTEAFF. The CDR3 coding sequence is TGTGCCAGCAGCTTATGGTCCAGTAAAAACACTGAAGCTTTCTTT.

Remarks on this clone: This same CDR3 is encoded by further DNA sequences in the sample. The CDR3 here is CASSRDREGQPQHF. CDR3 in DNA: TGTGCCAGCAGCCGGGACAGGGAAGGTCAGCCCCAGCATTTT. The rearrangement links TRBV2 to TRBJ1-5, with 9 bases lining up with TRBD1. The CDR3 has 14 amino acids. Germline CDR1 is SNHLY and CDR2 is FYNNEI. V was pared by 6 bases and J by 6 bases, with 6 bases of the junction left unmatched. Combining the CDR3 with reference TRBV2 and TRBJ1-5 gives the whole variable domain EPEVTQTPSHQVTQMGQEVILRCVPISNHLYFYWYRQILGQKVEFLVSFYNNEISEKSEIFDDQFSVERPDGSNFTLKIRSTKLEDSAMYFCASSRDREGQPQHFGDGTRLSIL.

This chain joins TRBV7-8 and TRBJ2-1; no clear D gene. CDR1 SGHVS and CDR2 FQNEAQ come from the germline V gene. CDR3 size: 12 residues. The V end lost 5 bases, the J end lost 8 bases, and 10 bases lay between the germline ends. The CDR3: CASSPLGYEQFF. The CDR3 DNA reads as TGTGCCAGCAGCCCTCTTGGCTATGAGCAGTTCTTC.

This clone was detected once. This chain uses TRBV7-2 with TRBJ1-5; D is unresolved. Germline assignment: CDR1 SGHTA and CDR2 FQGNSA. The CDR3 is made up of 15 amino acids. The V end lost 1 base, the J end lost 0 bases, and 7 bases lay between the germline ends. In DNA, the CDR3 is TGTGCCAGCAGCTTAGGCACCTATAGCAATCAGCCCCAGCATTTT. Translating gives CASSLGTYSNQPQHF.

The CDR3 DNA follows: TGTGCCAGCAGGGGACAGGGGGCGGTCGGCTACACCTTC. It specifies CASRGQGAVGYTF. The chain is built from TRBV28 and TRBJ1-2, with TRBD1 matching over 12 bases. The V and J ends lost 6 bases and 8 bases, in that order; junction bases with no gene match: 4. This CDR3 has 13 amino acids. Germline CDR1 MDHEN, CDR2 SYDVKM.

The count of this clone is one. CDR3 DNA sequence: TGTGCCAGCAGCTCACCCCTTGGCGAGACCCAGTACTTC. Translated, it gives CASSSPLGETQYF. This chain connects TRBV11-2 to TRBJ2-5, with unresolved D. Trimming left V 4 bases short and J 5 bases short, with 11 bases between. The CDR3 loop spans 13 amino acids. Germline CDR1 reads SGHAT; CDR2 reads FQNNGV.

A single count supports this clone. This chain connects TRBV5-1 to TRBJ2-1; TRBD2 agrees at 11 bases. The V gene end was trimmed by 4 bases and the J gene end by 6 bases; junction bases not matched to a gene: 18. This CDR3 is 19 amino acids long. Germline V gene lookup returns CDR1 SGHRS and CDR2 YFSETQ. The CDR3 DNA sequence: TGCGCCAGCAGCCCAGAGCAGCAACTAGCGGGAGTCAAGGGCAATGAGCAGTTCTTC. The encoded protein is CASSPEQQLAGVKGNEQFF.

This chain uses TRBV6-5 with TRBJ2-1; D uncertain. Germline CDR1 MNHEY, CDR2 SVGAGI. V was pared by 3 bases and J by 9 bases, with 9 bases between. This CDR3 has 12 amino acids. This chain's CDR3 is CASSYGSGEQFF. Written as DNA, the CDR3 is TGTGCCAGCAGTTATGGGTCGGGTGAGCAGTTCTTC.

This chain joins TRBV5-1 and TRBJ2-6; 11 nucleotides line up with TRBD1. The CDR3 extends over 18 amino acids. V was pared by 0 bases and J by 0 bases, with 2 bases of the junction left unmatched. The germline V gene encodes CDR1 SGHRS and CDR2 YFSETQ. Here the CDR3 DNA reads TGCGCCAGCAGCTTGGTCGGACAGGGGGCCTCTGGGGCCAACGTCCTGACTTTC. It is translated as CASSLVGQGASGANVLTF.

This chain connects TRBV28 to TRBJ1-1; D is perhaps TRBD1 (5 bases). CDR1 and CDR2 (germline): MDHEN, SYDVKM. V dropped 1 base and J dropped 3 bases, with 12 bases sitting between them. CDR3 length: 15 amino acids. This CDR3 reads CASSLSGSEYTEAFF. For the CDR3, the DNA is TGTGCCAGCAGTTTATCAGGGTCCGAATACACTGAAGCTTTCTTT.

The rearrangement links TRBV7-9 to TRBJ2-7, with 9 bases identical to TRBD1. V trimming: 5 bases; J trimming: 10 bases; junction bases outside the gene matches: 12. Germline V gives CDR1 SEHNR, CDR2 FQNEAQ (reference sequence). The CDR3 runs 14 residues. The CDR3 is CASSPSTGTGPQYF. The CDR3 DNA sequence: TGTGCCAGCAGCCCTTCGACGGGGACAGGGCCACAGTACTTC.

J is TRBJ2-5 and V is TRBV11-2; D ambiguous. Deletions cut 3 bases from V and 7 bases from J, with 12 bases between. The germline V gene has CDR1 SGHAT and CDR2 FQNNGV. The CDR3 length is 13 residues. The CDR3 sequence: CASSLAQWRTQYF. DNA of the CDR3: TGTGCCAGCAGCTTGGCCCAGTGGCGGACCCAGTACTTC. Full variable domain (rest looked up from reference TRBV11-2 and TRBJ2-5): EAGVAQSPRYKIIEKRQSVAFWCNPISGHATLYWYQQILGQGPKLLIQFQNNGVVDDSQLPKDRFSAERLKGVDSTLKIQPAKLEDSAVYLCASSLAQWRTQYFGPGTRLLVL.

This sequence joins TRBV10-3 and TRBJ2-3, with 10 bases matching TRBD2. Germline loops: CDR1 ENHRY, CDR2 SYGVKD. This CDR3 region has 16 residues. V gave up 7 bases and J gave up 1 base; unmatched junction bases: 8. Here the CDR3 reads CAIMDTAGGGTDTQYF. CDR3 nucleotide sequence: TGTGCCATCATGGATACAGCGGGAGGGGGCACAGATACGCAGTATTTT.

The CDR3 region has the DNA TGCGCCAGCAGCCTCCGCGGACCTTTAGGAGTCTACGAGCAGTACTTC. It yields the protein CASSLRGPLGVYEQYF. The rearrangement joins TRBV5-1 to TRBJ2-7, with unresolved D. In germline, CDR1 is SGHRS, CDR2 YFSETQ. The CDR3 has 16 residues. The V end lost 4 bases, the J end lost 3 bases, and 20 bases lay between the germline ends. Using reference TRBV5-1 and TRBJ2-7 for the parts outside the CDR3, the full variable domain is KAGVTQTPRYLIKTRGQQVTLSCSPISGHRSVSWYQQTPGQGLQFLFEYFSETQRNKGNFPGRFSGRQFSNSRSEMNVSTLELGDSALYLCASSLRGPLGVYEQYFGPGTRLTVT.

This clone was observed once. The CDR3 is CASRTTAAGNSNYGYTF. In DNA form, the CDR3 reads TGTGCCAGCAGGACCACAGCGGCGGGAAACTCTAACTATGGCTACACCTTC. The chain links TRBV28 to TRBJ1-2; D gene uncertain. The CDR3 contains 17 residues. Germline CDR1 and CDR2: MDHEN and SYDVKM. Trimming took 6 bases from V and 0 from J, leaving 20 bases between them.

The CDR3 reads CASSRYLSAFNTEAFF. In nucleotides, the CDR3 is TGTGCCAGCAGCCGATATCTGTCCGCTTTTAACACTGAAGCTTTCTTT. The V gene is TRBV5-4, the J gene TRBJ1-1, with D uncertain. This CDR3 has 16 residues. V was clipped by 4 bases and J by 2 bases, with 18 bases between them. CDR1 is SGHNT and CDR2 is YYREEE in the germline V gene (reference sequence).

This chain joins TRBV7-9 and TRBJ1-2; 9 bases fit TRBD1. V was clipped by 3 bases and J by 6 bases; unmatched bases: 2. Germline CDR1 is SEHNR and CDR2 is FQNEAQ (reference sequence). The CDR3 is 13 amino acids. The CDR3 is CASSLTGGNGYTF. Here the CDR3 DNA reads TGTGCCAGCAGCTTGACAGGGGGAAATGGCTACACCTTC.

The chain combines TRBV6-6 with TRBJ1-1, with D perhaps matching TRBD1 (6 bases). CDR1 is MNHNY, CDR2 SVGAGI, per germline (reference sequence). The CDR3 is made up of 14 amino acids. V was pared by 6 bases and J by 7 bases, with 18 bases between. In nucleotides, the CDR3 is TGTGCCAGCAGCTTGCTCAGGGGAGGCGGTGAAGCTTTCTTT. It yields the protein CASSLLRGGGEAFF.

A few counts support this clone. V gene TRBV5-7 combines with J gene TRBJ1-5, with 9 nucleotides matching TRBD1. TRBV5-7 is given ORF status, its function remaining uncertain. The CDR3 has 15 amino acids. V shed 4 bases, J shed 5 bases, and the junction held 7 bases outside the gene matches. The CDR3 region is CASSPWTGVDQPQHF. CDR3 in DNA: TGTGCCAGCAGCCCCTGGACAGGGGTCGATCAGCCCCAGCATTTT.

This rearrangement joins TRBV10-3 to TRBJ1-2, with 8 positions matching TRBD1. The trim removed 5 bases at V and 0 bases at J, leaving 5 bases unmatched. The CDR3 is 15 amino acids. Germline V gene data show CDR1 as ENHRY and CDR2 as SYGVKD. Here the CDR3 reads CAISRLQGANYGYTF. CDR3 DNA: TGTGCCATCAGTCGGTTACAGGGGGCTAACTATGGCTACACCTTC.

The V gene is TRBV4-2, the J gene TRBJ1-2; no definite D call. The CDR3 runs to 13 residues. CDR1 is LGHNA and CDR2 is YNFKEQ in the germline V gene. With 3 bases removed from V and 1 base from J, the gap between germline ends came to 6 bases. The CDR3 loop reads CASSQNSNYGYTF. In nucleotides, the CDR3 is TGTGCCAGCAGCCAGAACAGTAACTATGGCTACACCTTC.

The J gene is TRBJ2-7, the V gene TRBV28; perhaps TRBD2 as D (5 bases). The CDR3 totals 15 residues. Per germline, CDR1 MDHEN and CDR2 SYDVKM. Trimming cost V 6 bases and J 1 base, with 16 bases left between them. The CDR3 loop is CASSRHTAGSYEQYF. As DNA, the CDR3 is TGTGCCAGCAGCCGACATACCGCGGGTTCCTACGAGCAGTACTTC.

The chain employs TRBV19 and TRBJ1-5; 9 bases agree with TRBD1. The germline gives CDR1 LNHDA, CDR2 SQIVND (reference sequence). The trim removed 5 bases at V and 4 bases at J, leaving 6 bases unmatched. CDR3 size: 15 residues. The CDR3 is CASSPGTGNNQPQHF. The CDR3 nucleotides read TGTGCCAGTAGTCCCGGGACAGGGAATAATCAGCCCCAGCATTTT.

With respect to this clone: Other nucleotide sequences from this sample produce the same CDR3. This chain connects TRBV20-1 to TRBJ2-7; no clear D. The germline V and J ends were trimmed by 6 bases and 6 bases, with 9 bases remaining between them. The CDR3 is 10 amino acids. The V gene's germline CDR1 is DFQATT and CDR2 SNEGSKA (reference sequence). The CDR3 nucleotides read TGCAGTGCCCGGGTCGGCGAGCAGTACTTC. Translating it yields CSARVGEQYF.

About this clone itself: The sample contains more than one DNA sequence encoding this CDR3. This chain connects TRBV27 to TRBJ1-2; D perhaps matches TRBD1 (6 bases). CDR1 and CDR2 from the germline V gene are MNHEY and SMNVEV (reference sequence). Trimming removed 4 bases from V and 7 bases from J, with 10 bases in between. The CDR3 length is 12 residues. The CDR3 nucleotides read TGTGCCAGCAGTTCCCCAGGGGCTGGCTACACCTTC. The encoded protein is CASSSPGAGYTF.

This CDR3 reads CASSPSGQGNEQFF. The DNA of the CDR3 is TGTGCCAGCAGCCCATCGGGACAGGGCAATGAGCAGTTCTTC. The chain has TRBV7-3 and TRBJ2-1; 9 bases fit TRBD1. V lost 5 bases to trimming and J lost 6 bases; unmatched junction nucleotides: 5. CDR1 is SGHTA, CDR2 FQGTGA, per germline. The CDR3 totals 14 residues.

The chain employs TRBV7-2 and TRBJ1-3; D is undetermined. V lost 4 bases, J lost 4 bases, and 8 bases lay in between. From germline, CDR1 is SGHTA and CDR2 FQGNSA. The CDR3 loop spans 13 amino acids. The CDR3 is CASSYKGGNTIYF. The CDR3 nucleotides are TGTGCCAGCAGCTACAAAGGGGGAAACACCATATATTTT.